The entry below describes one TCR beta chain. Its antigen is not identified. The data derive from a study of T-cell reconstitution after alpha-beta-depleted transplantation in children. Construction of the TCRbeta library involved unique molecular identifiers. One entry per CDR3 protein, called by TCRdb with MiXCR from the PCR reads. The table includes around 670,000 distinct CDR3 sequences, around 13% detected once. The CDR3 loop spans 17 amino acids. The ends lost 5 bases at V and 2 bases at J; junction bases unmatched: 12. Germline CDR1 is SGHVS and CDR2 is FQNEAQ. Notes on the study in general: It was newly produced T cells that mostly accounted for T-cell counts and diversity one year after transplant. Expanded clones from the graft, numbering several hundred, reportedly supplied alpha-beta T cells about two months after transplant.

The sample consisted of PBMCs, taken before TCRalphabeta/CD19-depleted stem cell transplant. This TCR was sampled from a girl aged 2-10 years with congenital amegakaryocytic thrombocytopenia, due to receive a stem cell transplant. This chain links TRBV7-8 with TRBJ2-3; 8 bases are a match to TRBD2. CDR3 sequence reads: CASSPSGGAAPTDTQYF. Here the CDR3 DNA reads TGTGCCAGCAGCCCGTCGGGGGGGGCCGCGCCCACAGATACGCAGTATTTT.